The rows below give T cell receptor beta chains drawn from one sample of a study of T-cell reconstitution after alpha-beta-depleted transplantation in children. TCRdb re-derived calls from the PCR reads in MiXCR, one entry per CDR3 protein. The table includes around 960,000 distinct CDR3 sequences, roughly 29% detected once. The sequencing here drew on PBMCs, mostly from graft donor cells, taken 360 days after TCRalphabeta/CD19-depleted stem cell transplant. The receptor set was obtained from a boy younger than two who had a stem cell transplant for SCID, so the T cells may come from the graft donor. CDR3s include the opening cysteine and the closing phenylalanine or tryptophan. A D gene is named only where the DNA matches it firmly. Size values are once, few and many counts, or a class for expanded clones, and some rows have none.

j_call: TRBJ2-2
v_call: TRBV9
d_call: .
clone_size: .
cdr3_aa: CASSVVSTSPGELFF
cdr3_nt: TGTGCCAGCAGCGTAGTTAGCACTAGCCCCGGGGAGCTGTTTTTT

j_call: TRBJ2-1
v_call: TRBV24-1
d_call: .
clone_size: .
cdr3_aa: CATSDLWEQFF
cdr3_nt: TGTGCCACCAGTGATTTGTGGGAGCAGTTCTTC

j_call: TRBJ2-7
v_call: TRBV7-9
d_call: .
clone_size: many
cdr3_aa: CASSSNHYEQYF
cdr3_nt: TGTGCCAGCAGCTCCAATCACTACGAGCAGTACTTC

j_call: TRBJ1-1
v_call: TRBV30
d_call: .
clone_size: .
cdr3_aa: CAYEGVNTEAFF
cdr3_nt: TGTGCCTACGAGGGAGTGAACACTGAAGCTTTCTTT

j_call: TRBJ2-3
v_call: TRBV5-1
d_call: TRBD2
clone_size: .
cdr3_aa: CASSKASGGSTDTQYF
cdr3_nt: TGCGCCAGCAGCAAGGCTAGCGGGGGGAGCACAGATACGCAGTATTTT

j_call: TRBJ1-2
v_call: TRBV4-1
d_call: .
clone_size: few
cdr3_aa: CASSQVQGVDYGYTF
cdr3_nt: TGCGCCAGCAGCCAAGTCCAGGGCGTAGACTATGGCTACACCTTC

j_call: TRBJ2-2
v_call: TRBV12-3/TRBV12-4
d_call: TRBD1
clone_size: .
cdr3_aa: CASTILRTGNTGELFF
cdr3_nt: TGTGCCAGCACCATACTTAGGACAGGGAACACCGGGGAGCTGTTTTTT

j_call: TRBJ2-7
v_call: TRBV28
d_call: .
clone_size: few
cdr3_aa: CASSLVQGRTREQYF
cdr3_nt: TGTGCCAGCAGTTTAGTCCAGGGACGGACGAGAGAGCAGTACTTC

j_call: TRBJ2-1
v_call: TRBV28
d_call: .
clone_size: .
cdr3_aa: CASSAGQLTDNEQFF
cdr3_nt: TGTGCCAGCAGTGCGGGACAGTTAACGGACAATGAGCAGTTCTTC

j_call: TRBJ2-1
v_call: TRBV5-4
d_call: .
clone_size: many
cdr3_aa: CASSLTRANEQFF
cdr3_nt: TGTGCCAGCAGCCTAACGAGGGCCAATGAGCAGTTCTTC